This note documents a single T cell receptor beta chain sequence. These data belong to a study of blood T cell repertoires in COVID-19. Turning to the study itself: Samples representing acute and convalescent COVID-19 were sourced from the United States, Italy and Spain. PBMCs, B-cell-depleted T cells, or T cells provided the cDNA or gDNA that made up the material.

Study processing details: Amplification of reference gene primers provided the estimated nucleated cell counts. Profiled with immunoSEQ multiplex PCR; TCRdb holds only in-frame clones, not every one. For V, J and clone size, that table is used; D and trimming come from the DNA. The top ten hold roughly 14% of the sample, which has roughly 34,000 clones, around 75% seen once. The receptor comes from a man older than 75 with active or convalescent COVID-19. The source material was peripheral blood.

CDR3 protein: CASSHPRLLARTDTQYF. CDR3 DNA: TGTGCCAGCAGCCACCCCAGACTCCTGGCCCGCACAGATACGCAGTATTTT. The rearrangement links TRBV2 to TRBJ2-3; D ambiguous. Germline loops: CDR1 SNHLY, CDR2 FYNNEI. The CDR3 totals 17 residues. V was pared by 6 bases and J by 1 base, with 20 bases between.